The 26 T cell receptor beta chains in this list originate from one sample, sequenced in a study of Ad26.COV2.S vaccination and SARS-CoV-2 variants. Sequencing was performed with immunoSEQ multiplex PCR; in TCRdb, only in-frame clones are kept and a portion is missing. The table has a few hundred thousand clones, 83% seen once. Treatment described: some 19 received Ad26.COV2.S at low or high dose, single or two shots; 5 received placebo; per-sample allocation not given. Collection of samples fell on day 63 after the first vaccine or placebo injection. The material was peripheral blood, obtained in a trial of Ad26.COV2.S vaccine versus placebo. The receptors here all came from a person between 18 and 65 years old who received the Ad26.COV2.S COVID-19 vaccine or a placebo.

The DNA for the CDR3 is TGTGCCAGCAGTACCGGACAGGCCCAAGAGACCCAGTACTTC. Translation: CASSTGQAQETQYF. The rearrangement uses TRBV9 and TRBJ2-5, with TRBD1 matching over 7 bases. The CDR3 sequence is 14 residues long. The junction had 5 bases not matched to a gene; V was cut back by 5 bases and J by 1 base. CDR1 and CDR2 (germline): SGDLS, YYNGEE.

In this sample, this clone turned up a few times. The V and J genes are TRBV7-3 and TRBJ2-2; TRBD1 aligns across 7 bases. Germline CDR1 reads SGHTA; CDR2 reads FQGTGA. V trimming: 4 bases; J trimming: 1 base; junction bases outside the gene matches: 6. The CDR3 length is 16 residues. The CDR3 coding sequence is TGTGCCAGCAGCTCTACCGGGACAGTGAACACCGGGGAGCTGTTTTTT. This gives the protein CASSSTGTVNTGELFF.

Comments on this clone: Different DNA sequences within this sample yield the same CDR3. The chain is built from TRBV18 and TRBJ1-5; possibly TRBD1 for D (6 bases). V lost 3 bases and J lost 1, with 7 bases in between. The CDR3 runs 14 residues. Germline lookup yields CDR1 KGHSH and CDR2 LQKENI. CDR3 nucleotide sequence: TGTGCCAGCTCACCTGGACAGAGCAATCAGCCCCAGCATTTT. This codes for CASSPGQSNQPQHF.

This chain connects TRBV29-1 to TRBJ2-7, with 10 positions matching TRBD1. The CDR3 has 15 residues. Trimming at V came to 3 bases and at J to 5 bases, leaving 10 bases not matched to a gene. Germline CDR1 is SQVTM and CDR2 is ANQGSEA. CDR3 protein: CSVEGAGTGDDEQYF. The CDR3 DNA reads as TGCAGCGTTGAGGGTGCAGGGACAGGGGACGACGAGCAGTACTTC.

This clone was observed a handful of times. The chain links TRBV10-2 to TRBJ1-2, with D possibly matching TRBD1 (6 bases). V lost 3 bases and J 2 bases, leaving 10 bases between the germline ends. CDR3 size: 14 residues. Germline V gives CDR1 WSHSY, CDR2 SAAADI. The CDR3: CASSEDTGNYGYTF. The CDR3 DNA is TGCGCCAGCAGTGAAGATACAGGGAACTATGGCTACACCTTC.

This chain uses TRBV18 with TRBJ1-1; D ambiguous. Trimming shortened V by 2 bases and J by 5 bases, and 9 bases separated the two germline ends. The CDR3 is 13 residues long. Germline V lookup: CDR1 KGHSH, CDR2 LQKENI. The CDR3 DNA sequence: TGTGCCAGCTCACCATCGGGTTCTACTGAAGCTTTCTTT. Protein product: CASSPSGSTEAFF. The variable domain in full, completed from reference TRBV18 and TRBJ1-1, reads NAGVMQNPRHLVRRRGQEARLRCSPMKGHSHVYWYRQLPEEGLKFMVYLQKENIIDESGMPKERFSAEFPKEGPSILRIQQVVRGDSAAYFCASSPSGSTEAFFGQGTRLTVV.

The rearrangement joins TRBV6-5 to TRBJ1-4; D gene unclear. V lost 9 bases and J 7 bases, leaving 15 bases between the germline ends. Germline V lookup: CDR1 MNHEY, CDR2 SVGAGI. This CDR3 contains 13 residues. Written as DNA, the CDR3 is TGTGCCAGTTGGGAGCGGGAGGTTGAAAAACTGTTTTTT. This sequence encodes CASWEREVEKLFF.

This chain links TRBV24-1 with TRBJ1-2; no reliable D call. V was cut by 2 bases and J by 8 bases, with 17 bases left in between. This CDR3 is built from 15 residues. CDR1 is KGHDR, CDR2 SFDVKD, per germline. CDR3 sequence reads: CATSDSPDRNRGYTF. The CDR3 nucleotides are TGTGCCACCAGTGATTCCCCGGACCGCAACCGGGGCTACACCTTC.

The rearrangement uses TRBV5-5 and TRBJ1-2; no firm D call. V lost 3 bases and J lost 8, with 11 bases in between. Germline assignment: CDR1 SGHKS and CDR2 YYEKEE (reference sequence). This CDR3 has 12 amino acids. CDR3 nucleotides: TGTGCCAGCAGCTCTTCAGGCAAGGGCTACACCTTC. Encoded protein: CASSSSGKGYTF.

CDR3 region: CASRNAGTNQPQHF. Written as DNA, the CDR3 is TGTGCCAGCAGAAATGCCGGGACAAATCAGCCCCAGCATTTT. The V and J genes are TRBV6-5 and TRBJ1-5, with D possibly being TRBD1 (6 bases). This CDR3 is 14 amino acids long. The V end was cut by 6 bases, the J end by 4 bases, with 13 bases between. Germline V CDR1 and CDR2: MNHEY, SVGAGI.

The chain carries TRBV4-1 and TRBJ2-3; no reliable D call. This CDR3 is built from 14 residues. Trimming took off 1 base at V and 0 bases at J, with 5 bases between the two ends. Germline CDR1 reads MGHRA; CDR2 reads YSYEKL. The CDR3 here is CASSQGGSTDTQYF. Written as DNA, the CDR3 is TGCGCCAGCAGCCAAGGGGGAAGCACAGATACGCAGTATTTT.

This chain uses TRBV19 with TRBJ2-2; tentatively, D is TRBD1 (6 bases). There are 16 residues in the CDR3. Per germline, CDR1 LNHDA and CDR2 SQIVND (reference sequence). Between the trimmed V and J ends, which lost 5 bases and 7 bases, there was a span of 20 bases. The DNA of the CDR3 is TGTGCCAGTAGTCCCATCCGGGACACCCCAGTCGGGGAGCTGTTTTTT. This encodes CASSPIRDTPVGELFF.

V is TRBV20-1 and J is TRBJ2-1; 9 bases map to TRBD2. The CDR3 consists of 11 residues. Germline V CDR1 and CDR2: DFQATT, SNEGSKA (reference sequence). V dropped 3 bases and J dropped 12; count of bases not matched to a gene: 3. The CDR3 reads CSARLAGMQFF. CDR3 bases: TGCAGTGCTAGGCTAGCGGGAATGCAGTTCTTC.

The chain links TRBV27 to TRBJ2-1; D gene ambiguous. Trimming removed 8 bases from V and 4 bases from J, with 15 bases in between. CDR3 size: 14 residues. CDR1 and CDR2 (germline): MNHEY, SMNVEV (reference sequence). CDR3 residues: CASGILGTYNEQFF. The CDR3 DNA is TGTGCCAGCGGTATCCTAGGCACTTACAATGAGCAGTTCTTC.

This chain links TRBV5-1 with TRBJ1-2; 8 bases fit TRBD1. Germline lookup yields CDR1 SGHRS and CDR2 YFSETQ. The CDR3 loop spans 15 amino acids. The V gene end was trimmed by 2 bases and the J gene end by 10 bases; junction bases not matched to a gene: 13. As DNA, the CDR3 is TGCGCCAGCAGCTTATTGTCAGGGGGCAACCGAGACTACACCTTC. Protein product: CASSLLSGGNRDYTF.

The J gene is TRBJ2-7, the V gene TRBV28; D gene unclear. Germline-derived CDR1 and CDR2 are MDHEN and SYDVKM. The CDR3 has 15 residues. The V gene lost 5 bases and the J gene lost 2 bases, with 16 bases spanning the gap. CDR3 sequence reads: CASSAYPGAAYEQYF. DNA of the CDR3: TGTGCCAGCAGTGCCTACCCTGGCGCGGCCTACGAGCAGTACTTC.

The V and J genes are TRBV6-6 and TRBJ1-1, with a weak D call TRBD1 (6 bases). The CDR3 consists of 15 residues. Looked up from germline, CDR1 is MNHNY and CDR2 is SVGAGI (reference sequence). V lost 4 bases, J lost 1 base, and 13 bases lay in between. CDR3 in DNA: TGTGCCAGCAGTTTTAACGTACAGGGGAACACTGAAGCTTTCTTT. It yields the protein CASSFNVQGNTEAFF.

The chain carries TRBV2 and TRBJ2-3; D unclear. CDR3 length: 15 amino acids. Germline-derived CDR1 and CDR2 are SNHLY and FYNNEI. Trimming removed 3 bases from V and 0 bases from J, with 10 bases in between. The CDR3 DNA reads TGTGCCAGCAGTGAGGTCGGAACTAGCACAGATACGCAGTATTTT. This sequence encodes CASSEVGTSTDTQYF.

The V call is TRBV4-1, the J call TRBJ1-5; 10 nucleotides agree with TRBD1. Germline lookup yields CDR1 MGHRA and CDR2 YSYEKL. V lost 2 bases and J lost 3; bases outside the gene matches: 13. This CDR3 is built from 19 residues. CDR3 in DNA: TGCGCCAGCAGCCAACCCCGGGACAGGGGCCCCCTTAACAATCAGCCCCAGCATTTT. This translates into CASSQPRDRGPLNNQPQHF.

The chain uses TRBV15 and TRBJ2-3, with 9 bases fitting TRBD1. The CDR3 spans 16 residues. From germline, CDR1 is LNHNV and CDR2 YYDKDF (reference sequence). V dropped 5 bases and J dropped 3; count of bases not matched to a gene: 9. The CDR3 sequence is CATSPRTGAGTDTQYF. In DNA, the CDR3 is TGTGCCACCAGCCCCCGGACAGGGGCGGGAACAGATACGCAGTATTTT. Full variable domain (missing parts from reference TRBV15 and TRBJ2-3): DAMVIQNPRYQVTQFGKPVTLSCSQTLNHNVMYWYQQKSSQAPKLLFHYYDKDFNNEADTPDNFQSRRPNTSFCFLDIRSPGLGDTAMYLCATSPRTGAGTDTQYFGPGTRLTVL.

The chain links TRBV6-5 to TRBJ1-1; 10 bases agree with TRBD1. The trim removed 6 bases at V and 4 bases at J, leaving 5 bases unmatched. Looked up from germline, CDR1 is MNHEY and CDR2 is SVGAGI. CDR3 length equals 14 residues. In DNA form, the CDR3 reads TGTGCCAGCAGAGCGACAGGGGGCTTCACTGAAGCTTTCTTT. Amino acid sequence: CASRATGGFTEAFF.

The chain combines TRBV5-4 with TRBJ1-1, with D perhaps matching TRBD1 (6 bases). Germline assignment: CDR1 SGHNT and CDR2 YYREEE (reference sequence). The CDR3 covers 14 residues. With 5 bases removed from V and 7 bases from J, the gap between germline ends came to 18 bases. CDR3 DNA: TGTGCCAGCAGATTCAGGGGCGGGACGGATGAAGCTTTCTTT. As protein: CASRFRGGTDEAFF.

The chain combines TRBV2 with TRBJ1-5; no clear D. Looked up from germline, CDR1 is SNHLY and CDR2 is FYNNEI. V was trimmed by 3 bases and J by 1 base, leaving 10 bases between them. The CDR3 runs to 15 residues. The CDR3 sequence is CASSENLASNQPQHF. CDR3 bases: TGTGCCAGCAGTGAGAACCTGGCCAGCAATCAGCCCCAGCATTTT.

CDR3 in DNA: TGTGCCAGCAGAGGGACTTCCAATGAGCAGTTCTTC. Protein product: CASRGTSNEQFF. The J gene is TRBJ2-1, the V gene TRBV2, with a weak D call TRBD2 (6 bases). The CDR3 is made up of 12 amino acids. Germline V gene data show CDR1 as SNHLY and CDR2 as FYNNEI. Trimming left V 6 bases short and J 6 bases short, with 9 bases between.

The chain has TRBV29-1 and TRBJ1-1; TRBD1 matches at 9 bases. V dropped 7 bases and J dropped 5; count of bases not matched to a gene: 8. The germline V gene encodes CDR1 SQVTM and CDR2 ANQGSEA. The CDR3 totals 13 residues. CDR3 nucleotides: TGCAGCGCCAGGACAGGGGAGGGGACTGAAGCTTTCTTT. The encoded protein is CSARTGEGTEAFF.

This sequence joins TRBV29-1 and TRBJ2-1; possible D gene TRBD2, 6 bases. The CDR3 has 13 amino acids. V lost 6 bases to trimming and J lost 0 bases, with 9 bases between them. Germline V gene sequence: CDR1 SQVTM, CDR2 ANQGSEA. DNA for the CDR3: TGCAGCGTCCGGGAGAGCTCCTACAATGAGCAGTTCTTC. Amino acids: CSVRESSYNEQFF.